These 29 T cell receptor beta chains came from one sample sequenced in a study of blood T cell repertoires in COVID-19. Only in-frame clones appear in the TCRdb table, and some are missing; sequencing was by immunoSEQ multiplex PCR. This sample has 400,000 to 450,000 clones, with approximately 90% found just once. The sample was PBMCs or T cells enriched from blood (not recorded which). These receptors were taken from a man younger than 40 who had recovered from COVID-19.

CDR3 in DNA: TGTGCCATCAGGGACTTAAACTATGGCTACACCTTC. Protein: CAIRDLNYGYTF. The chain carries TRBV10-3 and TRBJ1-2; D is undetermined. The CDR3 runs 12 residues. V lost 6 bases to trimming and J lost 2 bases, with 7 bases between them. Germline CDR1 ENHRY, CDR2 SYGVKD.

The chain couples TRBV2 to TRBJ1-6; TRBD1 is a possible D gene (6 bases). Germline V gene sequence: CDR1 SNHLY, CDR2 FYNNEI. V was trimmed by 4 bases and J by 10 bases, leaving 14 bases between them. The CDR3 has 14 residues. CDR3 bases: TGTGCCAGCAGTGCTCTAGGGGGAGAATCACCCCTCCACTTT. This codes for CASSALGGESPLHF.

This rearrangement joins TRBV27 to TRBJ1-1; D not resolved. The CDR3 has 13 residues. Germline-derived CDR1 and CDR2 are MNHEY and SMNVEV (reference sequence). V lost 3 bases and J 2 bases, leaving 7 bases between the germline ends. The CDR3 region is CASSFTTNTEAFF. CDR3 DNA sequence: TGTGCCAGCAGTTTCACTACTAACACTGAAGCTTTCTTT.

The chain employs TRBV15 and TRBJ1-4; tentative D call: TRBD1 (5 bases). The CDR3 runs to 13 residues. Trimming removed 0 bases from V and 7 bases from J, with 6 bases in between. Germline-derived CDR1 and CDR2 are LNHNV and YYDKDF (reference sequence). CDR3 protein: CATSRDTGEKLFF. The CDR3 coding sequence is TGTGCCACCAGCAGAGATACAGGTGAAAAACTGTTTTTT.

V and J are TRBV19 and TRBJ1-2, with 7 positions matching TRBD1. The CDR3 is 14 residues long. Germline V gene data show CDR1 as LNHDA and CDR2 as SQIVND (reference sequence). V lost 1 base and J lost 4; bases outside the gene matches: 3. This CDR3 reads CASSIVSGGYGYTF. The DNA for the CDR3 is TGTGCCAGTAGTATAGTATCAGGGGGCTATGGCTACACCTTC.

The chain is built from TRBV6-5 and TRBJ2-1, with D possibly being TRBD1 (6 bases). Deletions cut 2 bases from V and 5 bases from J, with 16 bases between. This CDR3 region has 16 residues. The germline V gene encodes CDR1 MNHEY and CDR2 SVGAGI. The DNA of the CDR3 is TGTGCCAGCAGTTACCTACAGGGTAAGAGGGACAATGAGCAGTTCTTC. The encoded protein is CASSYLQGKRDNEQFF.

For the CDR3, the DNA is TGTGCCAGAAGCACGGACTTAGCGGGGGTCTCCTACAATGAGCAGTTCTTC. Translating gives CARSTDLAGVSYNEQFF. V and J are TRBV5-3 and TRBJ2-1; 9 nucleotides match TRBD2. TRBV5-3 is noted as an ORF with a role that remains uncertain. Losses at the gene ends were 4 bases for V and 0 bases for J; bases not matched to a gene: 8. The CDR3 extends over 17 amino acids.

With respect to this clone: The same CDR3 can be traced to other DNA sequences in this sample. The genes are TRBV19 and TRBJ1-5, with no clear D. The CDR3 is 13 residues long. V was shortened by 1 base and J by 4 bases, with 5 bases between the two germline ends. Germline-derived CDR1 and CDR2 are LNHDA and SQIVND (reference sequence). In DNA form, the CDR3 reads TGTGCCAGTAGTATAGGAGGGAATCAGCCCCAGCATTTT. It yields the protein CASSIGGNQPQHF.

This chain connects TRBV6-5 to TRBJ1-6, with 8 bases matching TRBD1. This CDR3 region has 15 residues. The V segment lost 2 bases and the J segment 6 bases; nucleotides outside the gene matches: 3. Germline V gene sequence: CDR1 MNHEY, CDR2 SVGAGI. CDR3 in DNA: TGTGCCAGCAGTTACGAGACAGGGGTTAATTCACCCCTCCACTTT. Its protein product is CASSYETGVNSPLHF.

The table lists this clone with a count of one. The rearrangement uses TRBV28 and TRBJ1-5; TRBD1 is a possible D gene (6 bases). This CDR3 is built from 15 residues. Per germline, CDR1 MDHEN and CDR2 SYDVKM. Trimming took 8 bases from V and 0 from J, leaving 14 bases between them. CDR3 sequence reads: CASGQFHDSNQPQHF. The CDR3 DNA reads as TGTGCCAGCGGACAGTTCCATGATAGCAATCAGCCCCAGCATTTT.

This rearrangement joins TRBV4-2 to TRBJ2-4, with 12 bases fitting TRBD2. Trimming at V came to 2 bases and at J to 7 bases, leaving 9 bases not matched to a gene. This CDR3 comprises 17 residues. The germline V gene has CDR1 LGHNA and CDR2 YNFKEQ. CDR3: CASSQMGLLAGGNIQYF. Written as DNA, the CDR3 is TGTGCCAGCAGCCAAATGGGGCTACTAGCGGGAGGTAACATTCAGTACTTC.

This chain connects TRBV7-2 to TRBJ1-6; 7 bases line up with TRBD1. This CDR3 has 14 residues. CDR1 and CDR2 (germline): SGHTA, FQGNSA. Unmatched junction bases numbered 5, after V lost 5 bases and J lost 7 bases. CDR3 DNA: TGTGCCAGCAGCACACGGACAGGCAATTCACCCCTCCACTTT. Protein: CASSTRTGNSPLHF.

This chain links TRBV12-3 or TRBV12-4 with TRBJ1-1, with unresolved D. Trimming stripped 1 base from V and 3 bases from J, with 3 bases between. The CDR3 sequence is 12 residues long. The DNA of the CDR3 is TGTGCCAGCAGTTTAGGAGACACTGAAGCTTTCTTT. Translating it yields CASSLGDTEAFF.

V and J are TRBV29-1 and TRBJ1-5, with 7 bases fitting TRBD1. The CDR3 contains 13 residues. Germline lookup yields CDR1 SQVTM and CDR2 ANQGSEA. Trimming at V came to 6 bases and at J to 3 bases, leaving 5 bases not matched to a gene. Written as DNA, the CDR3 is TGCAGCGTCGGGACAGAACTCAATCAGCCCCAGCATTTT. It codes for CSVGTELNQPQHF.

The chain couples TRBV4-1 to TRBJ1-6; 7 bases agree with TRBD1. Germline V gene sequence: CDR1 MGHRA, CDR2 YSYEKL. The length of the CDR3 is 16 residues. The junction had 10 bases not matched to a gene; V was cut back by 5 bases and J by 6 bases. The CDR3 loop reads CASSWVPGTANSPLHF. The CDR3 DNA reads TGCGCCAGCAGCTGGGTACCCGGGACAGCTAATTCACCCCTCCACTTT.

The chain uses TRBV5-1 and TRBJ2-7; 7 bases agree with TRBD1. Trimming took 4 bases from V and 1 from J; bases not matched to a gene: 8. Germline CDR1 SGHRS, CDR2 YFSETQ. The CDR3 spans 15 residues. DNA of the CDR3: TGCGCCAGCAGCATTACGCCGGGACAGTCCTACGAGCAGTACTTC. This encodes CASSITPGQSYEQYF.

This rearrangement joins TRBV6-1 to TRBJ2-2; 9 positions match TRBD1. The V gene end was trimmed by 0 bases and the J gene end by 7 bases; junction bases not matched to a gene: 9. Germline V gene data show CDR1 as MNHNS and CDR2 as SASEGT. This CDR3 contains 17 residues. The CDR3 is CASSEADRQGGVGELFF. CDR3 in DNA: TGTGCCAGCAGTGAAGCGGATAGACAGGGGGGGGTCGGGGAGCTGTTTTTT.

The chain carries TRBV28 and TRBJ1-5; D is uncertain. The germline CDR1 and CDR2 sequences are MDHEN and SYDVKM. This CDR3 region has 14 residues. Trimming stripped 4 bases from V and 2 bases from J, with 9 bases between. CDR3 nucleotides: TGTGCCAGCAGTTCGAGATATGGCAATCAGCCCCAGCATTTT. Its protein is CASSSRYGNQPQHF.

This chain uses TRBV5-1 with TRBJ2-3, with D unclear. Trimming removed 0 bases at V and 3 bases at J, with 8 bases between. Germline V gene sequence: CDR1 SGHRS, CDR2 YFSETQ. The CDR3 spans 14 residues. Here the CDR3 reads CASSLGSVTDTQYF. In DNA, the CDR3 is TGCGCCAGCAGCTTGGGCTCAGTTACAGATACGCAGTATTTT.

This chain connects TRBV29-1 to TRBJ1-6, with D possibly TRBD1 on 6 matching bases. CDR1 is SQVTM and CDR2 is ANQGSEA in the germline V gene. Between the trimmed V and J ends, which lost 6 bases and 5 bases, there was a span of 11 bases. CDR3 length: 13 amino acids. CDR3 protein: CSVQGTHNSPLHF. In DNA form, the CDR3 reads TGCAGCGTGCAGGGGACCCATAATTCACCCCTCCACTTT.

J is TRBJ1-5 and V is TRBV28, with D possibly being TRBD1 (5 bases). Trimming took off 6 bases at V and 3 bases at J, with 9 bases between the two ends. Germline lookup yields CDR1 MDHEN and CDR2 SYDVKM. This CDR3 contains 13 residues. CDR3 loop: CASRQGNNQPQHF. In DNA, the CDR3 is TGTGCCAGCAGGCAGGGAAACAATCAGCCCCAGCATTTT.

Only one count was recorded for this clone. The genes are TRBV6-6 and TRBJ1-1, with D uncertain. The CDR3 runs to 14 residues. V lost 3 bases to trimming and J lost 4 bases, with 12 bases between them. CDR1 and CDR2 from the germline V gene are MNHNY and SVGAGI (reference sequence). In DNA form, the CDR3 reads TGTGCCAGCAGTTATTCCCGGGGAGGCACTGAAGCTTTCTTT. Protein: CASSYSRGGTEAFF.

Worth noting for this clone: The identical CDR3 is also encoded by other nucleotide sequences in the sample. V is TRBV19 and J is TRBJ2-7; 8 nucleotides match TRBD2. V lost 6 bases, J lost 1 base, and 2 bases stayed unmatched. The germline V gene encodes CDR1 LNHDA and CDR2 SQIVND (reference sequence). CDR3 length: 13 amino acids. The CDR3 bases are TGTGCCAGTAGAACTAGCGGATCCTACGAGCAGTACTTC. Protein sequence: CASRTSGSYEQYF.

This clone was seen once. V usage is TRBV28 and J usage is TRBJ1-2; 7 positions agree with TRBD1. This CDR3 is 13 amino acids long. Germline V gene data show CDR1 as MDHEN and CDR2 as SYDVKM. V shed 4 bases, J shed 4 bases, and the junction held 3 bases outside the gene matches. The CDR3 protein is CASSSGQIYGYTF. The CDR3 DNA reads TGTGCCAGCAGTTCGGGACAGATCTATGGCTACACCTTC.

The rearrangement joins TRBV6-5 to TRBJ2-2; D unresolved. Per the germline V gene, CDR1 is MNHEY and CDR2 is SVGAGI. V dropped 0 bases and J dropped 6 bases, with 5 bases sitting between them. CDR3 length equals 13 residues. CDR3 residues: CASSYSAPGELFF. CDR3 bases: TGTGCCAGCAGTTACTCGGCCCCCGGGGAGCTGTTTTTT.

In nucleotides, the CDR3 is TGTGCCTCAGGATTGAATGGCAATCAGCCCCAGCATTTT. Residues: CASGLNGNQPQHF. The chain carries TRBV30 and TRBJ1-5; D is undetermined. The CDR3 is 13 residues long. Trimming left V 7 bases short and J 2 bases short, with 12 bases between. Germline loops: CDR1 GTSNPN, CDR2 SVGIG (reference sequence). Full variable domain (remainder filled in from reference TRBV30 and TRBJ1-5): SQTIHQWPATLVQPVGSPLSLECTVEGTSNPNLYWYRQAAGRGLQLLFYSVGIGQISSEVPQNLSASRPQDRQFILSSKKLLLSDSGFYLCASGLNGNQPQHFGDGTRLSIL.

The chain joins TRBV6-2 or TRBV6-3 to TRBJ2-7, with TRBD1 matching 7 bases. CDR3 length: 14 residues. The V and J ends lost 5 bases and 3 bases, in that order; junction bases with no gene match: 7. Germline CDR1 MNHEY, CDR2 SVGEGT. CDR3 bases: TGTGCCAGCAGTCCCCCGACAGGGATCTACGAGCAGTACTTC. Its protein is CASSPPTGIYEQYF.

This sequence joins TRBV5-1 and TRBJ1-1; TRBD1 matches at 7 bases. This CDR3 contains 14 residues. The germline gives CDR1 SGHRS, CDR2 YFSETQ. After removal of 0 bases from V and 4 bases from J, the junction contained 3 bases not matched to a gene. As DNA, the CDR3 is TGCGCCAGCAGCTTGGCCGGGACAGCCACTGAAGCTTTCTTT. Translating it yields CASSLAGTATEAFF.

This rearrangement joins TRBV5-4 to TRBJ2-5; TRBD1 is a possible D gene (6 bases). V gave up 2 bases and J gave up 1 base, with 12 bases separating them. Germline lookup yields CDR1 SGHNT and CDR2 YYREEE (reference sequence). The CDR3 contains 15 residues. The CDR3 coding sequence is TGTGCCAGCAGCTTCGGTACAGGGACCCAAGAGACCCAGTACTTC. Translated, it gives CASSFGTGTQETQYF.